This T cell receptor beta chain is from a study of TIL therapy for anti-PD-1-resistant metastatic lung cancer. This CDR3 spans 16 amino acids. Losses at the gene ends were 3 bases for V and 2 bases for J; bases not matched to a gene: 5. Germline V gene sequence: CDR1 MDHEN, CDR2 SYDVKM. The immunoSEQ assay was v3. Assay: immunoSEQ multiplex PCR; the TCRdb copy retains only in-frame clones and omits some. The sample lists around 45,000 clones, 55% to 75% seen once, with around 5.4% in the top ten. Time point in this sample: pre-treatment sample, taken before nivolumab and TIL therapy. Pleural nodules or supraclavicular lymph nodes made up most of the excised metastases sampled.

The V gene is TRBV28, the J gene TRBJ2-3; 10 positions match TRBD2. The clonotype was recovered from a person aged 25-85 years with non-small cell lung cancer. The sequencing used tumor tissue, collected at baseline. CDR3 nucleotides: TGTGCCAGCAGTTTGAGAGCGGGAGGGACCACAGATACGCAGTATTTT. This gives the protein CASSLRAGGTTDTQYF.